The entry that follows covers one T cell receptor (beta chain) sequence. Antigen specificity is unknown. This sample was taken from a study of T cell repertoires in cytomegalovirus infection. Overall study: Recently identified HLA-C-restricted CMV epitopes and well-studied HLA-B-restricted CMV epitopes were used by the study. Indications of both CMV infection and matching HLA type were provided by public TCR beta signatures.

Germline lookup yields CDR1 SQVTM and CDR2 ANQGSEA. The CDR3 consists of 12 residues. Trimming pared 7 bases from V and 1 base from J, leaving 10 bases between. TCRdb independently ran MiXCR on the reads; one entry per CDR3 protein. Of 570,000 or so distinct CDR3 sequences in the sample, approximately 40% were seen once. The chain joins TRBV29-1 to TRBJ1-1; D is uncertain. The sample in question was cultured PBMCs, obtained from culture after CMV antigen stimulation. The clonotype was recovered from a human donor in good health (CMV status not recorded). Some clones in this sample may be carry-over from other donors' samples. This CDR3 reads CSAHTENTEAFF. Written as DNA, the CDR3 is TGCAGCGCACACACAGAGAACACTGAAGCTTTCTTT.